This is a list of T cell receptor beta chains from one sample in a study of shared clonotypes between healthy human individuals. Clones were read by immunoSEQ multiplex PCR, and TCRdb kept only the in-frame ones, dropping some. The data contain over 2 million clones, 85% to 95% of them singletons. The sequenced sample was naive CD4+ T cells sorted from blood. The receptor source for this set is a man younger than 30 in good health. The CDR3 runs from the conserved cysteine through the conserved F or W. D genes are given only for firm matches. Expanded clones are given a class, and other clones once, few, many or no size at all.

V gene: TRBV9; D gene: -; clone size: -; J gene: TRBJ2-3; CDR3 DNA: TGTGCCAGCAGCGATCGACTCGGCACAGATACGCAGTATTTT; CDR3 protein: CASSDRLGTDTQYF
V gene: TRBV19; D gene: -; clone size: -; J gene: TRBJ1-6; CDR3 DNA: TGTGCCAGTAGTTTAACACGGGACCTCTATAATTCACCCCTCCACTTT; CDR3 protein: CASSLTRDLYNSPLHF
V gene: TRBV28; D gene: TRBD1; clone size: -; J gene: TRBJ1-5; CDR3 DNA: TGTGCCAGCGAGACAGGGGGAATAGATCGCAATCAGCCCCAGCATTTT; CDR3 protein: CASETGGIDRNQPQHF
V gene: TRBV27; D gene: TRBD1; clone size: -; J gene: TRBJ1-4; CDR3 DNA: TGTGCCAGCAGTTCCGGGACAGAGATTAATGAAAAACTGTTTTTT; CDR3 protein: CASSSGTEINEKLFF
V gene: TRBV28; D gene: -; clone size: once; J gene: TRBJ1-4; CDR3 DNA: TGTGCCAGCAGTTTAGGGTTAAGTGAAAAACTGTTTTTT; CDR3 protein: CASSLGLSEKLFF
V gene: TRBV18; D gene: TRBD2; clone size: -; J gene: TRBJ2-7; CDR3 DNA: TGTGCCAGCTCACCCCCTCTAGCGGGGGACTCCTACGAGCAGTACTTC; CDR3 protein: CASSPPLAGDSYEQYF
V gene: TRBV5-4; D gene: -; clone size: -; J gene: TRBJ1-6; CDR3 DNA: TGTGCCAGCAGCTTGGTTGCGGATAATTCACCCCTCCACTTT; CDR3 protein: CASSLVADNSPLHF
V gene: TRBV7-9; D gene: -; clone size: -; J gene: TRBJ2-6; CDR3 DNA: TGTGCCAGCAGCTCCTACTCTGGGGCCAACGTCCTGACTTTC; CDR3 protein: CASSSYSGANVLTF
V gene: TRBV5-1; D gene: TRBD1; clone size: -; J gene: TRBJ2-7; CDR3 DNA: TGCGCCAGCAGCTTGGAGGGACAGATAATCTACGAGCAGTACTTC; CDR3 protein: CASSLEGQIIYEQYF
V gene: TRBV18; D gene: -; clone size: -; J gene: TRBJ2-7; CDR3 DNA: TGTGCCAGCTCACACCGGGACCGGAGCTCCTACGAGCAGTACTTC; CDR3 protein: CASSHRDRSSYEQYF
V gene: TRBV10-1; D gene: TRBD1; clone size: -; J gene: TRBJ2-2; CDR3 DNA: TGCGCCAGCAGCATAGACAGGGGAAGCGGGGAGCTGTTTTTT; CDR3 protein: CASSIDRGSGELFF